The 10 T cell receptor beta chains below all came from one sample that was sequenced in a study of OX40 agonist ivuxolimab in advanced cancers. The table came from immunoSEQ multiplex PCR; TCRdb's copy has only in-frame clones and leaves some out. The table shows 60,000 or so clones, with around 92% occurring only once. Sequencing used CD4+ or CD8+ T cells sorted from blood, obtained in a trial of the OX40 agonist ivuxolimab. These TCRs come from an adult with an advanced solid tumor such as melanoma, head and neck, liver or kidney cancer.

The chain links TRBV10-3 to TRBJ1-1; D remains unclear. This CDR3 contains 11 residues. V lost 7 bases and J 6 bases, leaving 9 bases between the germline ends. CDR1 and CDR2 (germline): ENHRY, SYGVKD. CDR3 amino acids: CAIMSDAEAFF. CDR3 DNA sequence: TGTGCCATCATGTCGGACGCTGAAGCTTTCTTT.

This chain links TRBV30 with TRBJ1-5; D call uncertain. CDR3 length: 14 residues. Trimming shortened V by 4 bases and J by 4 bases, and 14 bases separated the two germline ends. Germline CDR1 reads GTSNPN; CDR2 reads SVGIG (reference sequence). CDR3 loop: CAWNGGDGNQPQHF. The CDR3 DNA is TGTGCCTGGAATGGTGGAGACGGAAATCAGCCCCAGCATTTT.

This clone was detected a few times. The J gene is TRBJ1-5, the V gene TRBV28, with TRBD1 identical over 7 bases. V shed 5 bases, J shed 5 bases, and the junction held 9 bases outside the gene matches. The CDR3 has 15 residues. Germline V gene sequence: CDR1 MDHEN, CDR2 SYDVKM. CDR3 in amino acids: CASSTGTAGYQPQHF. CDR3 bases: TGTGCCAGCAGTACCGGGACAGCGGGCTATCAGCCCCAGCATTTT. Based on the CDR3 plus reference TRBV28 and TRBJ1-5, the full variable domain is DVKVTQSSRYLVKRTGEKVFLECVQDMDHENMFWYRQDPGLGLRLIYFSYDVKMKEKGDIPEGYSVSREKKERFSLILESASTNQTSMYLCASSTGTAGYQPQHFGDGTRLSIL.

For this clone: The same CDR3 also results from other DNA sequences found in this sample. This chain joins TRBV4-2 and TRBJ1-2; D remains unclear. The germline CDR1 and CDR2 sequences are LGHNA and YNFKEQ. The CDR3 has 15 residues. Trimming removed 0 bases at V and 4 bases at J, with 12 bases between. Here the CDR3 DNA reads TGTGCCAGCAGCCAAGATCGGATGGCAGGCTATGGCTACACCTTC. Translated, it gives CASSQDRMAGYGYTF.

The V call is TRBV2, the J call TRBJ1-5, with D possibly being TRBD1 (6 bases). The germline gives CDR1 SNHLY, CDR2 FYNNEI. The V end lost 8 bases, the J end lost 2 bases, and 13 bases lay between the germline ends. The CDR3 extends over 14 amino acids. The CDR3 here is CASWDIKGNQPQHF. CDR3 nucleotide sequence: TGTGCCAGCTGGGACATCAAAGGCAATCAGCCCCAGCATTTT.

The gene calls are TRBV28 and TRBJ2-5, with 8 bases fitting TRBD1. From germline, CDR1 is MDHEN and CDR2 SYDVKM. V was clipped by 4 bases and J by 0 bases; unmatched bases: 1. This CDR3 spans 14 amino acids. The DNA for the CDR3 is TGTGCCAGCAGTTGGACAGGGTACCAAGAGACCCAGTACTTC. It yields the protein CASSWTGYQETQYF.

The gene calls are TRBV18 and TRBJ1-1, with unresolved D. This CDR3 spans 15 amino acids. CDR1 KGHSH and CDR2 LQKENI come from the germline V gene. Trimming took off 0 bases at V and 0 bases at J, with 8 bases between the two ends. CDR3 bases: TGTGCCAGCTCACCACCCCCCCAGATGAACACTGAAGCTTTCTTT. Translated: CASSPPPQMNTEAFF.

The chain has TRBV28 and TRBJ2-5; TRBD1 is a possible D gene (5 bases). Trimming left V 5 bases short and J 5 bases short, with 15 bases between. Germline CDR1 and CDR2: MDHEN and SYDVKM. The CDR3 has 14 residues. Here the CDR3 DNA reads TGTGCCAGCAGTCCCCAGGGTGATTGGGAGACCCAGTACTTC. It codes for CASSPQGDWETQYF.

The genes are TRBV5-5 and TRBJ2-1; 12 nucleotides agree with TRBD2. V lost 5 bases to trimming and J lost 8 bases; unmatched junction nucleotides: 8. CDR1 and CDR2 (germline): SGHKS, YYEKEE (reference sequence). This CDR3 has 15 amino acids. CDR3 region: CASRRTSGIADEQFF. CDR3 DNA: TGTGCCAGCAGGAGGACTAGCGGGATCGCTGATGAGCAGTTCTTC.

The chain links TRBV9 to TRBJ2-5; TRBD2 might be the D (7 bases). V was pared by 8 bases and J by 5 bases, with 19 bases between. CDR3 length: 14 residues. The V gene's germline CDR1 is SGDLS and CDR2 YYNGEE. CDR3 sequence reads: CASCPGGPLETQYF. CDR3 DNA sequence: TGTGCCAGTTGCCCCGGGGGGCCATTGGAGACCCAGTACTTC.